The next 13 T cell receptor beta chains were all read from a single sample in a study of CD8+ T cells in alopecia areata. cDNA serving as the sequencing template came from extracted, reverse transcribed RNA. TCRdb's table, derived via immunoSEQ multiplex PCR, lists solely in-frame clones and lacks some. Among 100,000 to 150,000 clones, about 50% were seen once, and the ten largest hold roughly 10%. The specimen sequenced was NKG2D-low CD8+ T cells sorted from blood. The receptors originated from a human donor with alopecia areata.

This chain links TRBV6-5 with TRBJ2-5; 7 nucleotides match TRBD1. V gave up 7 bases and J gave up 5 bases; unmatched junction bases: 7. The CDR3 is 13 residues long. CDR1 is MNHEY, CDR2 SVGAGI, per germline. CDR3 loop: CASIPDRAETQYF. The CDR3 DNA follows: TGTGCCAGCATTCCTGACAGGGCGGAGACCCAGTACTTC.

The chain employs TRBV11-2 and TRBJ2-7; unclear D gene. CDR1 and CDR2 (germline): SGHAT, FQNNGV. The CDR3 is made up of 13 amino acids. V was pared by 0 bases and J by 1 base, with 4 bases between. The CDR3 loop reads CASSLDRSYEQYF. Here the CDR3 DNA reads TGTGCCAGCAGCTTAGATCGTTCCTACGAGCAGTACTTC.

This clone appeared a few times. The V gene is TRBV7-9, the J gene TRBJ2-7, with a possible D match to TRBD1 (6 bases). Trimming removed 5 bases at V and 4 bases at J, with 12 bases between. This CDR3 spans 13 amino acids. The germline V gene encodes CDR1 SEHNR and CDR2 FQNEAQ (reference sequence). The CDR3: CASSAYQGYEQYF. For the CDR3, the DNA is TGTGCCAGCAGCGCATACCAGGGGTACGAGCAGTACTTC.

The rearrangement joins TRBV30 to TRBJ2-1, with a tentative D call TRBD1 (6 bases). V was cut by 0 bases and J by 5 bases, with 20 bases left in between. CDR1 GTSNPN and CDR2 SVGIG come from the germline V gene (reference sequence). The CDR3 contains 17 residues. The CDR3 loop is CAWSVHGTLGHNNEQFF. CDR3 nucleotides: TGTGCCTGGAGTGTACATGGGACACTAGGCCACAACAATGAGCAGTTCTTC.

This clone appeared once. This sequence joins TRBV27 and TRBJ2-5, with D tentatively TRBD2 (7 bases). CDR1 is MNHEY and CDR2 is SMNVEV in the germline V gene (reference sequence). There are 13 residues in the CDR3. V lost 4 bases and J 5 bases, leaving 11 bases between the germline ends. The CDR3 bases are TGTGCCAGCAGTTGGGGGGGCGGGGAGACCCAGTACTTC. It yields the protein CASSWGGGETQYF.

This clone was picked up a small number of times. The genes are TRBV29-1 and TRBJ2-1; D ambiguous. The germline V and J ends were trimmed by 5 bases and 5 bases, with 7 bases remaining between them. This CDR3 region has 11 residues. The germline V gene has CDR1 SQVTM and CDR2 ANQGSEA. CDR3 sequence reads: CSVPGNNEQFF. In DNA form, the CDR3 reads TGCAGCGTTCCGGGCAACAATGAGCAGTTCTTC.

CDR3 loop: CASTRGSGPTGNEQFF. As DNA, the CDR3 is TGTGCCAGCACCCGGGGCTCTGGGCCCACAGGGAATGAGCAGTTCTTC. The V and J genes are TRBV27 and TRBJ2-1, with D possibly matching TRBD1 (6 bases). Germline V CDR1 and CDR2: MNHEY, SMNVEV (reference sequence). Trimming pared 7 bases from V and 7 bases from J, leaving 23 bases between. CDR3 size: 16 residues.

V gene TRBV9 combines with J gene TRBJ2-7; the match to TRBD2 covers 7 bases. Germline values: CDR1 SGDLS, CDR2 YYNGEE. The V gene end was trimmed by 5 bases and the J gene end by 3 bases; junction bases not matched to a gene: 8. This CDR3 has 14 amino acids. CDR3: CASSTGTKNYEQYF. Written as DNA, the CDR3 is TGTGCCAGCAGTACCGGGACTAAGAACTACGAGCAGTACTTC. The full variable domain, completed using reference TRBV9 and TRBJ2-7, is DSGVTQTPKHLITATGQRVTLRCSPRSGDLSVYWYQQSLDQGLQFLIQYYNGEERAKGNILERFSAQQFPDLHSELNLSSLELGDSALYFCASSTGTKNYEQYFGPGTRLTVT.

This clone was observed once. The rearrangement uses TRBV5-6 and TRBJ2-7, with 8 bases aligning to TRBD1. The CDR3 is made up of 16 amino acids. Trimming at V came to 0 bases and at J to 3 bases, leaving 8 bases not matched to a gene. CDR1 SGHDT and CDR2 YYEEEE come from the germline V gene. The CDR3 loop reads CASSLEGQAFLYEQYF. CDR3 nucleotide sequence: TGTGCCAGCAGCTTGGAGGGACAGGCCTTCCTCTACGAGCAGTACTTC.

The chain uses TRBV2 and TRBJ1-6; weak D call: TRBD1 (5 bases). V was shortened by 4 bases and J by 7 bases, with 11 bases between the two germline ends. CDR1 SNHLY and CDR2 FYNNEI come from the germline V gene. The CDR3 contains 14 residues. The CDR3 sequence is CASSVPGPNSPLHF. For the CDR3, the DNA is TGTGCCAGCAGTGTTCCGGGGCCGAATTCACCCCTCCACTTT.

This clone was seen a handful of times. The rearrangement joins TRBV29-1 to TRBJ2-5; possible D gene TRBD2, 7 bases. This CDR3 region has 14 residues. V was cut by 3 bases and J by 5 bases, with 16 bases left in between. Germline loops: CDR1 SQVTM, CDR2 ANQGSEA. DNA for the CDR3: TGCAGCGTTGAGTCAGGGGAGGGTCGGGAGACCCAGTACTTC. Protein product: CSVESGEGRETQYF.

The J gene is TRBJ2-1, the V gene TRBV27; TRBD2 aligns across 11 bases. The CDR3 length is 16 residues. Losses at the gene ends were 4 bases for V and 4 bases for J; bases not matched to a gene: 6. Germline V lookup: CDR1 MNHEY, CDR2 SMNVEV (reference sequence). The chain's CDR3 is CASSSTLAGGYNEQFF. In DNA form, the CDR3 reads TGTGCCAGCAGTTCCACGCTAGCGGGGGGTTACAATGAGCAGTTCTTC.

This chain connects TRBV2 to TRBJ2-3; D tentatively reads TRBD1 or TRBD2 (5 bases each). CDR1 is SNHLY and CDR2 is FYNNEI in the germline V gene. This CDR3 has 14 amino acids. V was pared by 5 bases and J by 2 bases, with 11 bases between. The CDR3 region is CASSPGTDTDTQYF. CDR3 sequence (DNA): TGTGCCAGCAGTCCGGGGACGGACACAGATACGCAGTATTTT.